This record looks at one T cell receptor (beta chain) sequence and its context. The sample comes from a study of blood T cell repertoires in COVID-19. The germline V gene encodes CDR1 PRHDT and CDR2 FYEKMQ (reference sequence). CDR3 length: 19 amino acids. V was pared by 4 bases and J by 3 bases, with 20 bases of the junction left unmatched. The table came from immunoSEQ multiplex PCR; TCRdb's copy has only in-frame clones and leaves some out. The profile covers around 330,000 clones, with 85% appearing a single time and 1.9% taken by the ten largest. The receptor was derived from a young woman who had been exposed to COVID-19. The V and J genes are TRBV13 and TRBJ2-7; 8 positions match TRBD2. Sequenced sample: PBMCs or T cells enriched from blood (not recorded which). The CDR3 DNA reads as TGTGCCAGCAGCTATTATCCCGCCACTAGCGGCATGCTTGACTACGAGCAGTACTTC. Residues: CASSYYPATSGMLDYEQYF.